These 19 T cell receptor beta chains were all obtained from the same sample, sequenced in a study of blood T cell repertoires in COVID-19. Generated by immunoSEQ multiplex PCR, the TCRdb table keeps only in-frame clones and is missing some. The sample consists of 55,000 to 75,000 clones, 60% to 85% of them appearing once. Sequencing was carried out using peripheral blood. These receptors all come from a human donor in a cohort sampled during active COVID-19.

The J gene is TRBJ2-1, the V gene TRBV29-1, with a possible D match to TRBD2 (6 bases). The V and J ends lost 1 base and 0 bases respectively, with 16 bases between them. The CDR3 has 17 amino acids. Germline loops: CDR1 SQVTM, CDR2 ANQGSEA. Here the CDR3 reads CSVEGEVGGSSYNEQFF. The CDR3 DNA is TGCAGCGTTGAAGGGGAGGTGGGGGGTAGCTCCTACAATGAGCAGTTCTTC.

The genes are TRBV28 and TRBJ1-6, with TRBD1 matching over 9 bases. The ends lost 4 bases at V and 9 bases at J; junction bases unmatched: 7. This CDR3 has 15 residues. Germline V CDR1 and CDR2: MDHEN, SYDVKM. In nucleotides, the CDR3 is TGTGCCAGCAGTTATCAGGACAGGGGTGGTTCACCCCTCCACTTT. Protein product: CASSYQDRGGSPLHF.

The chain couples TRBV6-1 to TRBJ2-7, with 10 bases lining up with TRBD2. CDR3 size: 18 residues. Germline CDR1 and CDR2: MNHNS and SASEGT. The ends lost 2 bases at V and 2 bases at J; junction bases unmatched: 12. The CDR3 nucleotides are TGTGCCAGCAGTGAATATCTAGCGGGGGCCCGGTTGACCTACGAGCAGTACTTC. Protein sequence: CASSEYLAGARLTYEQYF.

This clone occurred a few times. The rearrangement joins TRBV3-1 (or the pseudogene TRBV3-2) to TRBJ1-6; unclear D gene. V was trimmed by 1 base and J by 6 bases, leaving 7 bases between them. The germline CDR1 and CDR2 sequences are LGHDT and YNNKEL (reference sequence). The CDR3 loop spans 14 amino acids. Here the CDR3 DNA reads TGTGCCAGCAGCCAAGTACTCTTTAATTCACCCCTCCACTTT. This translates into CASSQVLFNSPLHF.

This clone appeared a few times. The chain uses TRBV6-2 or TRBV6-3 and TRBJ1-1, with 7 bases matching TRBD1. The CDR3 extends over 13 amino acids. The germline gives CDR1 MNHEY, CDR2 SVGEGT. After removal of 4 bases from V and 3 bases from J, the junction contained 2 bases not matched to a gene. The CDR3 region is CASSFQGDTEAFF. The CDR3 bases are TGTGCCAGCAGTTTTCAGGGGGACACTGAAGCTTTCTTT.

This chain uses TRBV11-2 with TRBJ1-4; no clear D gene. The V and J ends lost 3 bases and 7 bases respectively, with 12 bases between them. The CDR3 is 14 residues long. CDR1 is SGHAT, CDR2 FQNNGV, per germline. The CDR3 protein is CASSFAERGEKLFF. The CDR3 nucleotides are TGTGCCAGCAGCTTCGCGGAGCGGGGTGAAAAACTGTTTTTT.

The chain is built from TRBV9 and TRBJ1-1, with 8 bases identical to TRBD1. The CDR3 loop spans 15 amino acids. The ends lost 0 bases at V and 0 bases at J; junction bases unmatched: 1. Germline loops: CDR1 SGDLS, CDR2 YYNGEE. The CDR3 here is CASSVADRVNTEAFF. The CDR3 coding sequence is TGTGCCAGCAGCGTAGCGGACAGGGTGAACACTGAAGCTTTCTTT. The full variable domain, its missing parts supplied by reference TRBV9 and TRBJ1-1, is DSGVTQTPKHLITATGQRVTLRCSPRSGDLSVYWYQQSLDQGLQFLIQYYNGEERAKGNILERFSAQQFPDLHSELNLSSLELGDSALYFCASSVADRVNTEAFFGQGTRLTVV.

V usage is TRBV19 and J usage is TRBJ2-1; 8 bases line up with TRBD2. The CDR3 runs 16 residues. V trimming: 6 bases; J trimming: 9 bases; junction bases outside the gene matches: 16. CDR1 LNHDA and CDR2 SQIVND come from the germline V gene (reference sequence). This CDR3 is CASRPIAGTGLGEQFF. CDR3 bases: TGTGCCAGTAGACCTATAGCGGGGACTGGGCTCGGTGAGCAGTTCTTC.

The chain is built from TRBV7-9 and TRBJ2-1; D is possibly TRBD2 (7 bases). Trimming shortened V by 4 bases and J by 3 bases, and 19 bases separated the two germline ends. The CDR3 spans 17 residues. Germline assignment: CDR1 SEHNR and CDR2 FQNEAQ (reference sequence). The CDR3 reads CASSSPYGGPNYNEQFF. The CDR3 region has the DNA TGTGCCAGCAGCTCCCCCTACGGGGGGCCTAACTACAATGAGCAGTTCTTC.

The CDR3 spells CASARLEGRSEQYF. In DNA form, the CDR3 reads TGTGCCAGCGCGAGACTAGAGGGTCGTTCGGAGCAGTACTTC. The chain combines TRBV27 with TRBJ2-7; TRBD2 might be the D (6 bases). V gave up 8 bases and J gave up 7 bases, with 21 bases separating them. The germline CDR1 and CDR2 sequences are MNHEY and SMNVEV (reference sequence). The CDR3 sequence is 14 residues long.

The genes are TRBV10-1 and TRBJ2-1; 8 positions agree with TRBD2. With 0 bases clipped from V and 9 bases from J, the junction kept 7 bases outside the gene matches. Germline-derived CDR1 and CDR2 are WNHNN and SYGVQD (reference sequence). The CDR3 is 15 residues long. CDR3 nucleotides: TGCGCCAGCAGTGAGTCGGGTAGGCTAGCGGGTGAGCAGTTCTTC. It codes for CASSESGRLAGEQFF.

This clone came up once. The genes are TRBV5-6 and TRBJ1-5, with TRBD1 identical over 9 bases. Trimming removed 5 bases from V and 0 bases from J; junction bases left unmatched: 12. Germline loops: CDR1 SGHDT, CDR2 YYEEEE. This CDR3 is built from 18 residues. The CDR3 region has the DNA TGTGCCAGCAGTTCCGGGACAGGGACTTTTTATAGCAATCAGCCCCAGCATTTT. Its protein is CASSSGTGTFYSNQPQHF. The full variable domain, in which reference TRBV5-6 and TRBJ1-5 provide the parts outside the CDR3, is DAGVTQSPTHLIKTRGQQVTLRCSPKSGHDTVSWYQQALGQGPQFIFQYYEEEERQRGNFPDRFSGHQFPNYSSELNVNALLLGDSALYLCASSSGTGTFYSNQPQHFGDGTRLSIL.

This chain joins TRBV30 and TRBJ1-3; D remains ambiguous. Trimming shortened V by 3 bases and J by 3 bases, and 9 bases separated the two germline ends. This CDR3 has 13 amino acids. Germline values: CDR1 GTSNPN, CDR2 SVGIG (reference sequence). DNA of the CDR3: TGTGCCTGGAGAACGTCGGGTGGAAACACCATATATTTT. Its protein is CAWRTSGGNTIYF. The whole variable domain, remainder taken from reference TRBV30 and TRBJ1-3, is SQTIHQWPATLVQPVGSPLSLECTVEGTSNPNLYWYRQAAGRGLQLLFYSVGIGQISSEVPQNLSASRPQDRQFILSSKKLLLSDSGFYLCAWRTSGGNTIYFGEGSWLTVV.

The V call is TRBV9, the J call TRBJ2-2; a weak D match, TRBD1 (7 bases). The germline V gene encodes CDR1 SGDLS and CDR2 YYNGEE. V lost 0 bases and J 7 bases, leaving 16 bases between the germline ends. The CDR3 length is 16 residues. CDR3 loop: CASSVAFGQGGGELFF. The CDR3 DNA reads as TGTGCCAGCAGCGTAGCCTTCGGGCAGGGGGGCGGGGAGCTGTTTTTT. The variable domain in full, completed from reference TRBV9 and TRBJ2-2, reads DSGVTQTPKHLITATGQRVTLRCSPRSGDLSVYWYQQSLDQGLQFLIQYYNGEERAKGNILERFSAQQFPDLHSELNLSSLELGDSALYFCASSVAFGQGGGELFFGEGSRLTVL.

The chain carries TRBV3-1 (or the pseudogene TRBV3-2) and TRBJ2-2, with no clear D. Germline CDR1 and CDR2: LGHDT and YNNKEL (reference sequence). The CDR3 totals 14 residues. Trimming removed 1 base from V and 3 bases from J, with 6 bases in between. Here the CDR3 reads CASSQVAYTGELFF. In nucleotides, the CDR3 is TGTGCCAGCAGCCAAGTGGCATACACCGGGGAGCTGTTTTTT.

This clone was counted a single time. J is TRBJ1-5 and V is TRBV7-2; D remains ambiguous. This CDR3 contains 12 residues. Germline-derived CDR1 and CDR2 are SGHTA and FQGNSA. The V end lost 5 bases, the J end lost 3 bases, and 5 bases lay between the germline ends. CDR3 amino acids: CASSPYNQPQHF. CDR3 bases: TGTGCCAGCAGCCCCTACAATCAGCCCCAGCATTTT. Based on the CDR3 plus reference TRBV7-2 and TRBJ1-5, the full variable domain is GAGVSQSPSNKVTEKGKDVELRCDPISGHTALYWYRQSLGQGLEFLIYFQGNSAPDKSGLPSDRFSAERTGGSVSTLTIQRTQQEDSAVYLCASSPYNQPQHFGDGTRLSIL.

The genes are TRBV5-1 and TRBJ2-3, with TRBD2 as a possible D gene (6 bases). CDR1 and CDR2 (germline): SGHRS, YFSETQ. V was shortened by 4 bases and J by 4 bases, with 10 bases between the two germline ends. CDR3 length: 13 residues. The CDR3 DNA is TGCGCCAGCAGCACACGGGAGTCAGATACGCAGTATTTT. Translated, it gives CASSTRESDTQYF.

The gene calls are TRBV5-6 and TRBJ2-7; a possible D gene is TRBD2 (6 bases). The CDR3 is 13 residues long. The germline gives CDR1 SGHDT, CDR2 YYEEEE. The V gene lost 6 bases and the J gene lost 5 bases, with 15 bases spanning the gap. This CDR3 is CASTWNGGDEQYF. The CDR3 bases are TGTGCCAGCACCTGGAACGGAGGGGACGAGCAGTACTTC.

The chain uses TRBV28 and TRBJ2-1, with D possibly being TRBD2 (7 bases). In germline, CDR1 is MDHEN, CDR2 SYDVKM. V dropped 8 bases and J dropped 4 bases, with 15 bases sitting between them. The CDR3 runs 14 residues. The CDR3 DNA follows: TGTGCCAGCCTCCGGGGGGCCGAGTACAATGAGCAGTTCTTC. It yields the protein CASLRGAEYNEQFF. Based on the CDR3 plus reference TRBV28 and TRBJ2-1, the full variable domain is DVKVTQSSRYLVKRTGEKVFLECVQDMDHENMFWYRQDPGLGLRLIYFSYDVKMKEKGDIPEGYSVSREKKERFSLILESASTNQTSMYLCASLRGAEYNEQFFGPGTRLTVL.